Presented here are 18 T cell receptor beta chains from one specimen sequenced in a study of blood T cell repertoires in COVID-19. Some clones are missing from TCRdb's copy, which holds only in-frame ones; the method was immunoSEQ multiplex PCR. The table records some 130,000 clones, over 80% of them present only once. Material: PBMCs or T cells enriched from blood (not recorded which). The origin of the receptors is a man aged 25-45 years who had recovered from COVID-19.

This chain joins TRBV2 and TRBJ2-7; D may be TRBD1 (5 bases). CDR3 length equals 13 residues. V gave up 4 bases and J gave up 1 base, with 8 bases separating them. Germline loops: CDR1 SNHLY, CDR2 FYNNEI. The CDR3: CASSAQGSYEQYV. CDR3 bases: TGTGCCAGCAGTGCCCAGGGATCCTACGAGCAGTACGTC.

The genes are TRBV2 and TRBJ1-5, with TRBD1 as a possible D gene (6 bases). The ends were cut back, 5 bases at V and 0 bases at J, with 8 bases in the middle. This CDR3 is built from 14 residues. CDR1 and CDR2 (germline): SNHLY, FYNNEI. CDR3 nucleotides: TGTGCCAGCAGTTCAGGGGTTAGCAATCAGCCCCAGCATTTT. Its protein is CASSSGVSNQPQHF.

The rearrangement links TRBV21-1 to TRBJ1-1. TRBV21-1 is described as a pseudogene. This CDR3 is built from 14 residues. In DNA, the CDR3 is TGTGCCAGGCACGGGGTCAGGGAGGGCACTGAAGCTTTCTTT. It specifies CARHGVREGTEAFF.

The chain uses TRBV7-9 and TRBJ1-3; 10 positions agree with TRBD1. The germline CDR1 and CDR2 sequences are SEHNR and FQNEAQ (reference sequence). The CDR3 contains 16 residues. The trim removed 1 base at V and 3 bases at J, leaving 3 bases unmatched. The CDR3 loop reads CASSLGTGGDGNTIYF. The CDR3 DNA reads TGTGCCAGCAGCTTAGGGACAGGGGGAGATGGAAACACCATATATTTT.

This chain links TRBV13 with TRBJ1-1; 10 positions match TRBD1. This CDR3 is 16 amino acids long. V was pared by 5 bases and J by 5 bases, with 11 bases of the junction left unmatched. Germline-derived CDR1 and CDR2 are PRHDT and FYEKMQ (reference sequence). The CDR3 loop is CASSTPPGQGFTEAFF. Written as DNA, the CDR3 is TGTGCCAGCAGCACCCCCCCGGGACAGGGGTTTACTGAAGCTTTCTTT.

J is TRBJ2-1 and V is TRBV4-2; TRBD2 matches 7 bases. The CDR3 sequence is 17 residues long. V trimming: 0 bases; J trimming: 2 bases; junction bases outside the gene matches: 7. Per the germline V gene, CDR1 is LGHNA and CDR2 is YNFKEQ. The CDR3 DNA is TGTGCCAGCAGCCAAGATATTCCGGCGGGGGCCTACAATGAGCAGTTCTTC. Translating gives CASSQDIPAGAYNEQFF.

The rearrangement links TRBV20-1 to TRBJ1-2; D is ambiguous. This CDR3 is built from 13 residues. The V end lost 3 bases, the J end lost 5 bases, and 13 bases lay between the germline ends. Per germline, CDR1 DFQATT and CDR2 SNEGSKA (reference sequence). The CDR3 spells CSASRGLDYGYTF. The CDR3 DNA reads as TGCAGTGCTAGTCGAGGGCTTGATTATGGCTACACCTTC.

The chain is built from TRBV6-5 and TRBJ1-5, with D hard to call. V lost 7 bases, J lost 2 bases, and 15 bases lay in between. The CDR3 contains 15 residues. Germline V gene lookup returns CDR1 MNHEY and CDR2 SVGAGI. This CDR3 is CASTGGGLGNQPQHF. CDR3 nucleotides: TGTGCCAGCACAGGTGGAGGGCTCGGCAATCAGCCCCAGCATTTT.

Here the CDR3 reads CSDGGGRVIDQPQHF. DNA for the CDR3: TGCAGCGACGGGGGGGGCAGGGTTATAGATCAGCCCCAGCATTTT. The V call is TRBV29-1, the J call TRBJ1-5; a weak D match, TRBD1 (6 bases). Trimming cost V 7 bases and J 5 bases, with 21 bases left between them. The CDR3 is 15 amino acids. The germline CDR1 and CDR2 sequences are SQVTM and ANQGSEA.

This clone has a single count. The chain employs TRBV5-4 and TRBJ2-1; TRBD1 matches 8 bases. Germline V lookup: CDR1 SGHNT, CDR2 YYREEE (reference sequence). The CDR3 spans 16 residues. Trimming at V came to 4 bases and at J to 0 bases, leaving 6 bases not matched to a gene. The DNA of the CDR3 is TGTGCCAGCAGCCAGGGGGCGGGTTTCTCCTACAATGAGCAGTTCTTC. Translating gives CASSQGAGFSYNEQFF. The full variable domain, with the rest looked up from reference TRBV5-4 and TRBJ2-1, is ETGVTQSPTHLIKTRGQQVTLRCSSQSGHNTVSWYQQALGQGPQFIFQYYREEENGRGNFPPRFSGLQFPNYSSELNVNALELDDSALYLCASSQGAGFSYNEQFFGPGTRLTVL.

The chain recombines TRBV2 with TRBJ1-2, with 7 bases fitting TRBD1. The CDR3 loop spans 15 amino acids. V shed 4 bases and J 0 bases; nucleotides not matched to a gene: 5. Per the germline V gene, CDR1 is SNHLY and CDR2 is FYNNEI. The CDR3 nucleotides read TGTGCCAGCAGTGGAGAGAGGGGGCCTAACTATGGCTACACCTTC. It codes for CASSGERGPNYGYTF.

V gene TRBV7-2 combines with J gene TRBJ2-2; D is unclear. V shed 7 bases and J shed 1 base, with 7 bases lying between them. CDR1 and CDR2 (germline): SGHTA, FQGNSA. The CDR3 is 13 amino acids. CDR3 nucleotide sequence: TGTGCCAGCAATCGGTGGAACACCGGGGAGCTGTTTTTT. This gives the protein CASNRWNTGELFF.

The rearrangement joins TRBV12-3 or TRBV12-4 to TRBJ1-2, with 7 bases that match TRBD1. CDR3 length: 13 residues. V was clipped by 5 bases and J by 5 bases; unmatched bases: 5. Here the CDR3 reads CASSILTGYGYTF. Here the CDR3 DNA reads TGTGCCAGCAGTATACTGACAGGGTATGGCTACACCTTC.

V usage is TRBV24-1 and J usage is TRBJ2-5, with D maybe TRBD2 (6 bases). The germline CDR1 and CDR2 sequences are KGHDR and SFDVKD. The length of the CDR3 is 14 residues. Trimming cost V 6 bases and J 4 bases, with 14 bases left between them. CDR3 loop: CATSHPGLGETQYF. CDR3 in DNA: TGTGCCACCAGTCACCCGGGACTCGGAGAGACCCAGTACTTC.

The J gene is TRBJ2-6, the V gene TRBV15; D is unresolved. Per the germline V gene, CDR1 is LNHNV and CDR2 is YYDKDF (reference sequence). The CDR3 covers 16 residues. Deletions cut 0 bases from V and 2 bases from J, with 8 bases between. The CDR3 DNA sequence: TGTGCCACCAGCAGAGATCACCGGGCTGGGGCCAACGTCCTGACTTTC. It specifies CATSRDHRAGANVLTF.

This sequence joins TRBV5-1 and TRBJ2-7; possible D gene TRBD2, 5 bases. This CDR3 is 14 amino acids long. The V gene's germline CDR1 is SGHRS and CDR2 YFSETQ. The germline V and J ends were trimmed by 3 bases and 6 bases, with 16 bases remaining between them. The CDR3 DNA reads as TGCGCCAGCAGCTCCGGGGAGACGGCTACCGAGCAGTACTTC. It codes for CASSSGETATEQYF.

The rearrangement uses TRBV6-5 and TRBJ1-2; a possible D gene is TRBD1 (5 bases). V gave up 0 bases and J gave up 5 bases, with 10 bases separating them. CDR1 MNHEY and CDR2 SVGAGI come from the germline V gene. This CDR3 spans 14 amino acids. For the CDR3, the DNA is TGTGCCAGCAGTTACTCCTCAGGGAAGTATGGCTACACCTTC. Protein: CASSYSSGKYGYTF.

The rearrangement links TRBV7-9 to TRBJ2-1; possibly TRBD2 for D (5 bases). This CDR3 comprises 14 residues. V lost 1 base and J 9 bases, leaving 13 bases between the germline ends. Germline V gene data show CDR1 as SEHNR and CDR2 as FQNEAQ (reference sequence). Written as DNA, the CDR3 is TGTGCCAGCAGCTTAGTTCCCGGGGTTGCTGAGCAGTTCTTC. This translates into CASSLVPGVAEQFF.